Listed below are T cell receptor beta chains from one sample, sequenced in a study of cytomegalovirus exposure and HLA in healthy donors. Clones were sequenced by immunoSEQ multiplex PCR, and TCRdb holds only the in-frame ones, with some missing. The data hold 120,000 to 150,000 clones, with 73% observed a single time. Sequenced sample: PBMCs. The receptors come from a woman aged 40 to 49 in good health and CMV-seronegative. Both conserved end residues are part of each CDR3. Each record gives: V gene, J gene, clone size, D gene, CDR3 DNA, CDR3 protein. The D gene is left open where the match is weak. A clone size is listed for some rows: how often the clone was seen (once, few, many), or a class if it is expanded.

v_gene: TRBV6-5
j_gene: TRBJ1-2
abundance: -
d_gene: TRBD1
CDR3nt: TGTGCCAGCAGAGAGACAGGGGAGGTTGGCTACACCTTC
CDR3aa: CASRETGEVGYTF

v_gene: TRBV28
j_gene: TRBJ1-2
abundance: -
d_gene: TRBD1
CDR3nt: TGTGCCAGCAGTTCGCCGGGACAGGGGGCTCCCTACACCTTC
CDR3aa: CASSSPGQGAPYTF

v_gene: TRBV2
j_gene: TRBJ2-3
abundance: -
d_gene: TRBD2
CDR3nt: TGTGCCAGCGTCGTATCGGGGGGGTTGACAGATACGCAGTATTTT
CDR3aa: CASVVSGGLTDTQYF

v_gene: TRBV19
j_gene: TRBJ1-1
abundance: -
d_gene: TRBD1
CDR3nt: TGTGCCAGTACCGACAGGGCTTCGGAGTGGTTCACTGAAGCTTTCTTT
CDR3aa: CASTDRASEWFTEAFF

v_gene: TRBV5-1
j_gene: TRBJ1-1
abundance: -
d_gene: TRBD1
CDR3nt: TGCGCCAGCAGCTGGGGCAGGGGGCGCGTCACTGAAGCTTTCTTT
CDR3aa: CASSWGRGRVTEAFF

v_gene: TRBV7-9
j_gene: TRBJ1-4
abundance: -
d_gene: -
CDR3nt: TGTGCCAGCAGCTTTGGGCAATCAACTAATGAAAAACTGTTTTTT
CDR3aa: CASSFGQSTNEKLFF

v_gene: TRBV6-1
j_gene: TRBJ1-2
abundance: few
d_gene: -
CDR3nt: TGTGCCAGCAGCCAGGGACATCCTGAGGGTGGCTACACCTTC
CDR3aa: CASSQGHPEGGYTF

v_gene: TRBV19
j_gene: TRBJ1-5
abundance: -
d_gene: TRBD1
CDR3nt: TGTGCCAGTAGTATCCTCGGACAGGGGGGCAATCAGCCCCAGCATTTT
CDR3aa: CASSILGQGGNQPQHF

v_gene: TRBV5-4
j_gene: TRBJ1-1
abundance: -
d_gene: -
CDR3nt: TGTGCCAGCAGCCTAGACCGAGGGATTGAAGCTTTCTTT
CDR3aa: CASSLDRGIEAFF

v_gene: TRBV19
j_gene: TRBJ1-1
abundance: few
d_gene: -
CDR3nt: TGTGCCAGTAATGTCCAGGGAGGATGGCCTGAAGCTTTCTTT
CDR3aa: CASNVQGGWPEAFF

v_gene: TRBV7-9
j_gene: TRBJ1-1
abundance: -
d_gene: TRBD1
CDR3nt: TGTGCCAGCAGCTTAGACAGGGGGCAGGCTTTCTTT
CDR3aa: CASSLDRGQAFF

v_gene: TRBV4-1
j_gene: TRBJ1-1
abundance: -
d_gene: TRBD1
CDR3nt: TGCGCCAGCAGCCAAGCCCAGACAGGGGTAGGCACTGAAGCTTTCTTT
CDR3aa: CASSQAQTGVGTEAFF

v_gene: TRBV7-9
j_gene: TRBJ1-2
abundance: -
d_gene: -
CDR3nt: TGTGCCAGCAGCTTCCTCGGTGGGGGGACGGACTATGGCTACACCTTC
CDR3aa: CASSFLGGGTDYGYTF

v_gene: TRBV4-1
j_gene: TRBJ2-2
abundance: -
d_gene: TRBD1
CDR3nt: TGCGCCAGCAGCCACCAAGGGGGACAGGGAAGGACCGGGGAGCTGTTTTTT
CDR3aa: CASSHQGGQGRTGELFF

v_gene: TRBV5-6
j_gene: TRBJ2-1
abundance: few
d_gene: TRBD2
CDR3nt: TGTGCCAGCAGCTTGGAAGCGGGGGGGCAGTTCTTC
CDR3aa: CASSLEAGGQFF

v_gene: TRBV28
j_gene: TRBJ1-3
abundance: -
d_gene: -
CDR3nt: TGTGCCAGCAGTTCTCCGGGGGTTACTGGAAACACCATATATTTT
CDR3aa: CASSSPGVTGNTIYF